This T cell receptor (beta chain) is from a study of Ad26.COV2.S vaccination and SARS-CoV-2 variants. Study-wide findings and caveats: People who got the vaccine had more spike-specific TCR breadth than people who got placebo. Post-vaccination spike-specific CD8+ and CD4+ T cell responses reportedly had substantial breadth. Non-spike TCR breadth did not differ much between vaccine and placebo recipients.

This clone was counted once. The antigen is not known. This CDR3 is also generated by other DNA sequences in the sample. TCRdb's copy holds only in-frame clones and misses some; the assay was immunoSEQ multiplex PCR. Here the sample spans about 350,000 clones, 92% being singletons. The V segment lost 5 bases and the J segment 4 bases; nucleotides outside the gene matches: 4. This CDR3 contains 13 residues. This rearrangement joins TRBV12-3 or TRBV12-4 to TRBJ2-5, with 7 bases that match TRBD1. Sequences were derived from peripheral blood, sampled after recovery from COVID-19. The source is a human donor who had recovered from COVID-19. CDR3 in amino acids: CASSETGLETQYF. The CDR3 DNA is TGTGCCAGCAGTGAGACAGGGCTAGAGACCCAGTACTTC.